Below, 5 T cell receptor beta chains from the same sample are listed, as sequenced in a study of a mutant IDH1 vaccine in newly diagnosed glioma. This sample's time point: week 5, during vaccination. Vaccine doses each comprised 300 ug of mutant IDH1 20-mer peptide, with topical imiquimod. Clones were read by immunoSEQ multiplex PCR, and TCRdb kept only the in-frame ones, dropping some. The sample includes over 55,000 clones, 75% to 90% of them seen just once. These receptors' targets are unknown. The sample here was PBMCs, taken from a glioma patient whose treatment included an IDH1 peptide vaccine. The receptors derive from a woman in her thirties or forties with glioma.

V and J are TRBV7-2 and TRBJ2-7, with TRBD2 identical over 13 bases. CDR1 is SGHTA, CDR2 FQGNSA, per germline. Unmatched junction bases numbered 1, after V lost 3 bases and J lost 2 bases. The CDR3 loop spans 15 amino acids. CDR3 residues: CASSFGLAGAYEQYF. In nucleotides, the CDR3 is TGTGCCAGCAGCTTTGGACTAGCGGGGGCCTACGAGCAGTACTTC.

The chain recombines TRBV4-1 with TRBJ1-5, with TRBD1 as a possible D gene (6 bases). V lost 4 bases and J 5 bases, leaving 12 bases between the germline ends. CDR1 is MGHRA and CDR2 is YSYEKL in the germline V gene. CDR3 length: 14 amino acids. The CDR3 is CASSPKGGDQPQHF. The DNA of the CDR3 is TGCGCCAGCAGCCCAAAGGGGGGAGATCAGCCCCAGCATTTT.

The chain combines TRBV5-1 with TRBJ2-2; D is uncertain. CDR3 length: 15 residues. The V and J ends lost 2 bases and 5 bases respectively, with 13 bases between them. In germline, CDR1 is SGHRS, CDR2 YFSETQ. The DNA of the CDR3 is TGCGCCAGCAGCTTCGAGGACCCGAGGACCGGGGAGCTGTTTTTT. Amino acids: CASSFEDPRTGELFF.

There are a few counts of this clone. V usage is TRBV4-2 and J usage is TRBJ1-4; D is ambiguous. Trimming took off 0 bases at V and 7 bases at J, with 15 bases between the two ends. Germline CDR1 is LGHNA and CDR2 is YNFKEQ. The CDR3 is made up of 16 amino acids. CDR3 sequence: CASSQDSEALGEKLFF. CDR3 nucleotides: TGTGCCAGCAGCCAAGATAGTGAGGCGCTGGGTGAAAAACTGTTTTTT.

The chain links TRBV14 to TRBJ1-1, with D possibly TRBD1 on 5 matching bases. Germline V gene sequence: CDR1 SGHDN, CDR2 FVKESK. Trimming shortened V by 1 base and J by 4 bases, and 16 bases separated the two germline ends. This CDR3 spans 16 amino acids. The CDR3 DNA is TGTGCCAGCAGCCAAGCCGGGGCAGGGAAGGCCACTGAAGCTTTCTTT. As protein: CASSQAGAGKATEAFF.